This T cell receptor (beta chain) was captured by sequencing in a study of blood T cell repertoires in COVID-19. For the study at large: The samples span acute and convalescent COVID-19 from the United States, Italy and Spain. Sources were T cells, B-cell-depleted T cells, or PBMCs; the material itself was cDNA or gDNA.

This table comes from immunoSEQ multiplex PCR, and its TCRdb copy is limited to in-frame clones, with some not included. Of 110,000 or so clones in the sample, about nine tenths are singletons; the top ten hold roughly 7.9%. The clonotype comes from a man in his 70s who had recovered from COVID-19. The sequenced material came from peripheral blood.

CDR3: CASSYWVAGQSYSYEQYF. Written as DNA, the CDR3 is TGTGCCAGCAGTTACTGGGTAGCGGGGCAATCATACTCCTACGAGCAGTACTTC. The chain recombines TRBV6-2 or TRBV6-3 with TRBJ2-7; 8 bases line up with TRBD2. The CDR3 is made up of 18 amino acids. CDR1 is MNHEY and CDR2 is SVGEGT in the germline V gene. V shed 1 base and J 0 bases; nucleotides not matched to a gene: 11.